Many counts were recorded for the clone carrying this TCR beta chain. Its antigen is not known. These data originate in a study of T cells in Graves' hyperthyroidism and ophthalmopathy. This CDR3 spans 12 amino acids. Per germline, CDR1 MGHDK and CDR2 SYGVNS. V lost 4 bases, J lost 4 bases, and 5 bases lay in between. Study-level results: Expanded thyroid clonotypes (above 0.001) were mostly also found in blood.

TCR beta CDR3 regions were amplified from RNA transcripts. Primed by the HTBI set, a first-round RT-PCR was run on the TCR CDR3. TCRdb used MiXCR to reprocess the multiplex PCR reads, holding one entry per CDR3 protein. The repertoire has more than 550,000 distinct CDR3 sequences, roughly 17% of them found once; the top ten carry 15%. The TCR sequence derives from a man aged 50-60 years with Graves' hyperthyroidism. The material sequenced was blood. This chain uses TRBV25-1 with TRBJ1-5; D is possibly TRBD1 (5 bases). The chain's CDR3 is CASSAGNQPQHF. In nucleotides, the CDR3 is TGTGCCAGCAGTGCAGGGAATCAGCCCCAGCATTTT.